A selection of T cell receptor beta chains follows, all from one sample in a study of CD8+ T cells in alopecia areata. Only in-frame clones appear in the TCRdb table, and some are missing; sequencing was by immunoSEQ multiplex PCR. The table lists 150,000 to 200,000 clones, just over 65% of them singletons. Sequencing used CD8+ T cells sorted from blood, obtained at week 0. All receptors derive from a human donor with alopecia areata. The CDR3 runs from the conserved cysteine through the conserved F or W. A D gene is named only where the DNA matches it firmly. Clone size is shown for a subset of rows, as once, few, many or a class of expanded clone.

D	V	size	J	CDR3	DNA
-	TRBV29-1	few	TRBJ2-2	CSVLGLQDPPNTGELFF	TGCAGCGTGTTAGGCCTTCAGGACCCTCCGAACACCGGGGAGCTGTTTTTT
-	TRBV5-1	few	TRBJ1-5	CASGRGIGGPARGNQPQHF	TGCGCCAGCGGACGAGGAATTGGGGGCCCAGCAAGGGGCAATCAGCCCCAGCATTTT
-	TRBV29-1	-	TRBJ1-2	CSVDPRDGYTF	TGCAGCGTGGACCCCCGCGATGGCTACACCTTC
-	TRBV6-5	-	TRBJ2-7	CASSYRTGSPRGEQYF	TGTGCCAGCAGTTACCGAACCGGGAGCCCCAGGGGCGAGCAGTACTTC
TRBD1	TRBV5-5	-	TRBJ1-1	CASSYRDRYTEAFF	TGTGCCAGCAGCTACCGGGACAGATACACTGAAGCTTTCTTT
TRBD1	TRBV30	-	TRBJ2-7	CAWGTGYLSHEQYF	TGTGCCTGGGGGACAGGGTATTTGTCCCACGAGCAGTACTTC
-	TRBV29-1	-	TRBJ2-7	CSVGLATYEQYF	TGCAGCGTTGGTCTCGCTACCTACGAGCAGTACTTC
-	TRBV5-1	-	TRBJ2-5	CASSLDGATQYF	TGCGCCAGCAGCTTAGACGGAGCGACCCAGTACTTC
TRBD1	TRBV13	-	TRBJ2-7	CASSFGTGGLSYEQYF	TGTGCCAGCAGCTTCGGGACAGGCGGTCTCTCCTACGAGCAGTACTTC
TRBD2	TRBV30	once	TRBJ2-1	CAWLLADSYNEQFF	TGTGCCTGGCTCCTAGCGGATTCCTACAATGAGCAGTTCTTC
-	TRBV10-3	-	TRBJ2-5	CAISEGKETQYF	TGTGCCATCAGTGAAGGCAAAGAGACCCAGTACTTC
-	TRBV13	-	TRBJ2-6	CASSTGANVLTF	TGTGCCAGCAGTACAGGGGCCAACGTCCTGACTTTC
TRBD1	TRBV30	-	TRBJ1-5	CAWTPDRGGDQPQHF	TGTGCCTGGACCCCGGACAGGGGAGGGGATCAGCCCCAGCATTTT
-	TRBV13	-	TRBJ1-1	CASSLGLRLFGTEAFF	TGTGCCAGCAGCTTAGGGTTGAGGCTTTTTGGTACTGAAGCTTTCTTT
-	TRBV25-1	-	TRBJ1-1	CASSEGGGRNTEAFF	TGTGCCAGCAGTGAAGGGGGGGGCCGGAACACTGAAGCTTTCTTT
TRBD1	TRBV12-5	-	TRBJ1-1	CASGLVNSGKGANTEAFF	TGTGCTAGTGGTTTGGTAAACTCTGGGAAGGGGGCAAACACTGAAGCTTTCTTT
TRBD1	TRBV5-4	-	TRBJ1-2	CASSSTGTGKFDYGYTF	TGTGCCAGCAGCTCGACCGGGACAGGGAAATTCGATTATGGCTACACCTTC
-	TRBV13	-	TRBJ2-2	CASRQGTNTGELFF	TGTGCCAGCAGACAGGGCACGAACACCGGGGAGCTGTTTTTT
-	TRBV13	-	TRBJ1-5	CASSLGRGQSNQPQHF	TGTGCCAGCAGCTTAGGCCGAGGACAGAGCAATCAGCCCCAGCATTTT
-	TRBV30	-	TRBJ2-5	CAWIGGRLETQYF	TGTGCCTGGATCGGGGGGCGCCTAGAGACCCAGTACTTC
TRBD2	TRBV7-7	once	TRBJ2-5	CASSGTGEETQYF	TGTGCTAGCAGCGGGACTGGGGAAGAGACCCAGTACTTC
-	TRBV6-6	-	TRBJ1-1	CASSYSPGEEAFF	TGTGCCAGCAGTTATTCCCCGGGGGAAGAAGCTTTCTTT
TRBD2	TRBV7-3	-	TRBJ2-3	CASSSSGGTDTQYF	TGTGCCAGCAGCTCAAGCGGGGGCACAGATACGCAGTATTTT
-	TRBV14	few	TRBJ2-5	CASSRDFGGGETQYF	TGTGCCAGCAGCCGAGACTTCGGAGGGGGAGAGACCCAGTACTTC
-	TRBV15	-	TRBJ2-6	CATSRERGSGANVLTF	TGTGCCACCAGCAGAGAAAGGGGTTCTGGGGCCAACGTCCTGACTTTC
TRBD1	TRBV30	-	TRBJ2-1	CAWGPGQTYNEQFF	TGTGCCTGGGGGCCGGGACAGACCTACAATGAGCAGTTCTTC
TRBD2	TRBV11-2	-	TRBJ2-5	CASSPSGGFGETQYF	TGTGCCAGCAGCCCAAGCGGGGGTTTCGGAGAGACCCAGTACTTC
-	TRBV30	-	TRBJ2-7	CAWSRSHDASGYEQYF	TGTGCCTGGAGCCGATCCCACGACGCGAGTGGCTACGAGCAGTACTTC
-	TRBV29-1	-	TRBJ1-2	CSVEDERSYGYTF	TGCAGCGTTGAAGACGAACGGTCCTATGGCTACACCTTC